These T cell receptor beta chains were read from a single sample in a study of HIV-infected children after antiretroviral therapy interruption. Each CDR3 protein gets one entry after TCRdb re-called the 3' RACE reads with MiXCR. Among 40,000 or so distinct CDR3 sequences listed, over 6% were seen once. The input for sequencing was CD45RA+ CD4+ T cells from PBMCs, pooled from several time points, taken from a donor given antiretroviral therapy, either interrupted or continuous. The receptors derive from a pool of human donors with HIV. Each CDR3 is given with its conserved first and last residue. The D gene is left open where the match is weak. Clone size is not always given. Where it is, it says once, few, many or a class for expanded clones.

j_call: TRBJ2-1
v_call: TRBV19
clone_size: .
d_call: TRBD2
cdr3_nt: TGTGCCAGTAGTGTCGGACTAGCTTCAAGGAATGAGCAGTTCTTC
cdr3_aa: CASSVGLASRNEQFF

j_call: TRBJ2-5
v_call: TRBV19
clone_size: medium-sized
d_call: TRBD2
cdr3_nt: TGTGCCAGCAGTTTGGGGGGGAACCAAGACACCCAGTACTTT
cdr3_aa: CASSLGGNQDTQYF

j_call: TRBJ1-6
v_call: TRBV10-3
clone_size: many
d_call: .
cdr3_nt: TGTGCCAGCGGTGATGAGCCTTCGCCCCTCTACTTT
cdr3_aa: CASGDEPSPLYF

j_call: TRBJ2-3
v_call: TRBV11-3
clone_size: many
d_call: .
cdr3_nt: TGTGCCAGCAGCTCGTTTTGGAGGGTTACGCAGTATTTT
cdr3_aa: CASSSFWRVTQYF

j_call: TRBJ1-2
v_call: TRBV28
clone_size: few
d_call: .
cdr3_nt: TGTGCCAGCATTGACTCCCGGTATGGCTACACCTTC
cdr3_aa: CASIDSRYGYTF

j_call: TRBJ1-1
v_call: TRBV6-4
clone_size: medium-sized
d_call: .
cdr3_nt: TGTGCCAGCAGTGACTCAGAAGTCTTCTTT
cdr3_aa: CASSDSEVFF

j_call: TRBJ1-6
v_call: TRBV25-1
clone_size: many
d_call: TRBD1
cdr3_nt: TGTGCCAGCAGAGAGACCGGGACAGGGAATTCACCCCTCCACTTT
cdr3_aa: CASRETGTGNSPLHF

j_call: TRBJ2-5
v_call: TRBV10-3
clone_size: medium-sized
d_call: TRBD1
cdr3_nt: TGTGCCAGCGGTCCCGGGACAGGGTACCAAGACACCCAGTACTTT
cdr3_aa: CASGPGTGYQDTQYF

j_call: TRBJ2-3
v_call: TRBV15
clone_size: many
d_call: .
cdr3_nt: TGTGCCACCAGCAGACCGGGACTCAGCACAGATACGCAGTATTTT
cdr3_aa: CATSRPGLSTDTQYF

j_call: TRBJ1-5
v_call: TRBV20-1
clone_size: many
d_call: .
cdr3_nt: TGCAGTGCTAGGACAACCCAGGGGAATCAGCCCCAGCATTTT
cdr3_aa: CSARTTQGNQPQHF

j_call: TRBJ2-1
v_call: TRBV18
clone_size: many
d_call: .
cdr3_nt: TGTGCCAGCTCACGGCGAAGGGCGGTGGGCAATGAGCAGTTCTTC
cdr3_aa: CASSRRRAVGNEQFF

j_call: TRBJ1-2
v_call: TRBV28
clone_size: many
d_call: TRBD1
cdr3_nt: TGTGCCAGCAGTGTGGACAGGGGGCCTACCTTC
cdr3_aa: CASSVDRGPTF

j_call: TRBJ2-3
v_call: TRBV28
clone_size: many
d_call: TRBD1
cdr3_nt: TGTGCCAGCAGTTCCCTCGGGACAGGATTTAGCACAGATACGCAGTATTTT
cdr3_aa: CASSSLGTGFSTDTQYF

j_call: TRBJ2-2
v_call: TRBV5-1
clone_size: many
d_call: .
cdr3_nt: TGCGCCAGCAGCTTGGGACTGAACACCGGGGAGCTGTTTTTT
cdr3_aa: CASSLGLNTGELFF

j_call: TRBJ2-1
v_call: TRBV18
clone_size: many
d_call: TRBD1
cdr3_nt: TGTGCCAGCTCACCAACCCTGACAGGGGGCTCCTACAATGAGCAGTTCTTC
cdr3_aa: CASSPTLTGGSYNEQFF

j_call: TRBJ1-1
v_call: TRBV19
clone_size: many
d_call: .
cdr3_nt: TGTGCCAGTAACACACCAGGAAAGAACACTGAAGCTTTCTTT
cdr3_aa: CASNTPGKNTEAFF

j_call: TRBJ1-1
v_call: TRBV19
clone_size: many
d_call: TRBD1
cdr3_nt: TGTGCCAGTAGCGGACTATGGACAGGGGACACGGAAGCTTTCTTT
cdr3_aa: CASSGLWTGDTEAFF

j_call: TRBJ1-1
v_call: TRBV28
clone_size: few
d_call: .
cdr3_nt: TGTGCCAGCAGTAATAACAGGGTTTCCACTGAAGCTTTCTTT
cdr3_aa: CASSNNRVSTEAFF

j_call: TRBJ2-5
v_call: TRBV10-3
clone_size: few
d_call: .
cdr3_nt: TGTGCCATCAGTGAAGGAGGAGAGACCCAGTACTTC
cdr3_aa: CAISEGGETQYF

j_call: TRBJ2-1
v_call: TRBV12-3/TRBV12-4
clone_size: few
d_call: .
cdr3_nt: TGTGCCAGCAGTCGTGACCGGAATGAGCAGTTCTTC
cdr3_aa: CASSRDRNEQFF

j_call: TRBJ2-3
v_call: TRBV24-1
clone_size: many
d_call: .
cdr3_nt: TGTGACACACCCCACTGGACAAACACAGATACGCAGTATTTT
cdr3_aa: CDTPHWTNTDTQYF

j_call: TRBJ1-6
v_call: TRBV21-1
clone_size: many
d_call: .
cdr3_nt: TGTGCCAGCAGCAACGGCCTGACCATCGGACAGGGAACGTCACCCCTCCACTTT
cdr3_aa: CASSNGLTIGQGTSPLHF

j_call: TRBJ2-1
v_call: TRBV10-2
clone_size: few
d_call: TRBD2
cdr3_nt: TGCGCCAGCAGCCTAGCGGGGAACAATGAGCAGTTCTTC
cdr3_aa: CASSLAGNNEQFF

j_call: TRBJ2-1
v_call: TRBV7-2
clone_size: few
d_call: .
cdr3_nt: TGTGCCAGCAGCTTAGCGGGGCCGTACAATGAGCAGTTCTTC
cdr3_aa: CASSLAGPYNEQFF

j_call: TRBJ2-3
v_call: TRBV5-6
clone_size: .
d_call: .
cdr3_nt: TGTGCCAGCAGCTTGGGGACTACTCAGGATACGCAGTATTTT
cdr3_aa: CASSLGTTQDTQYF

j_call: TRBJ2-3
v_call: TRBV4-3
clone_size: .
d_call: TRBD1
cdr3_nt: TGCGCCAGCAGCCAGGGACAGCGCTTCGCAGATACGCAGTATTTT
cdr3_aa: CASSQGQRFADTQYF

j_call: TRBJ2-5
v_call: TRBV6-5
clone_size: .
d_call: TRBD1
cdr3_nt: TGTGCCAGCAGAGAAGACAGGGGGCAAGAGACCCAGTACTTC
cdr3_aa: CASREDRGQETQYF

j_call: TRBJ2-7
v_call: TRBV7-2
clone_size: many
d_call: .
cdr3_nt: TGTGCCAGCAGCTTGAGCTCGAGGCCCTACGAGCAGTACTTC
cdr3_aa: CASSLSSRPYEQYF

j_call: TRBJ2-5
v_call: TRBV4-1
clone_size: few
d_call: TRBD2
cdr3_nt: TGCGCCAGCAGCCCATTAAAGACTAGCGGGAGTTTGGAGACCCAGTACTTC
cdr3_aa: CASSPLKTSGSLETQYF

j_call: TRBJ1-5
v_call: TRBV6-1
clone_size: many
d_call: .
cdr3_nt: TGTGCCAGCACCACCCCTATTGGGGGGGCGAATTATAGCAATCAGCCCCAGCATTTT
cdr3_aa: CASTTPIGGANYSNQPQHF

j_call: TRBJ2-1
v_call: TRBV18
clone_size: many
d_call: TRBD2
cdr3_nt: TGTGCCAGCTCACCCCTAGCGGGAGAGGCCAATGAGCAGTTCTTC
cdr3_aa: CASSPLAGEANEQFF

j_call: TRBJ2-3
v_call: TRBV10-3
clone_size: many
d_call: TRBD1
cdr3_nt: TGTGCCATCAGTGGACAGGGGGCAACAGATACGCAGTATTTT
cdr3_aa: CAISGQGATDTQYF

j_call: TRBJ1-3
v_call: TRBV6-5
clone_size: many
d_call: TRBD1
cdr3_nt: TGTGCCAGCAGTGATGCAAAGGGGGCTGGAAATACGCTCTATTTT
cdr3_aa: CASSDAKGAGNTLYF

j_call: TRBJ2-1
v_call: TRBV6-7
clone_size: many
d_call: .
cdr3_nt: TGTGCCATACAGCACAATGAGCAGTTCTTC
cdr3_aa: CAIQHNEQFF

j_call: TRBJ2-5
v_call: TRBV15
clone_size: many
d_call: .
cdr3_nt: TGTGCCACCAGCAGACCCCCAGAGACCCAGTACTTC
cdr3_aa: CATSRPPETQYF

j_call: TRBJ1-5
v_call: TRBV20-1
clone_size: few
d_call: TRBD1
cdr3_nt: TGCAGTGCTAGAGCCGGGACAGCTATCACCAGTCAGCCCCAGCATTTT
cdr3_aa: CSARAGTAITSQPQHF

j_call: TRBJ2-2
v_call: TRBV7-2
clone_size: few
d_call: TRBD2
cdr3_nt: TGTGCCAGCAGCATGAGCGGGGAGGACACCGGGGAGCTGTTTTTT
cdr3_aa: CASSMSGEDTGELFF

j_call: TRBJ1-3
v_call: TRBV7-2
clone_size: many
d_call: .
cdr3_nt: TGTGCCAGCAGCTTGTGGCAGCACTCTGGAAACACCATATATTTT
cdr3_aa: CASSLWQHSGNTIYF

j_call: TRBJ1-2
v_call: TRBV7-2
clone_size: many
d_call: .
cdr3_nt: TGTGCCAGCAGCTTAGCCAGGGTAGCTGGCTACACCTTC
cdr3_aa: CASSLARVAGYTF

j_call: TRBJ2-2
v_call: TRBV9
clone_size: .
d_call: .
cdr3_nt: TGTGCCAGCAGTCCGGGACCTCCCGCCGGGGAGCTGTTTTTT
cdr3_aa: CASSPGPPAGELFF

j_call: TRBJ2-7
v_call: TRBV19
clone_size: .
d_call: .
cdr3_nt: TGTGCCAGTAGCTCCGCGGTGAAGCAGTACTTC
cdr3_aa: CASSSAVKQYF

j_call: TRBJ1-1
v_call: TRBV12-3/TRBV12-4
clone_size: many
d_call: .
cdr3_nt: TGTGCCAGCCTGTTAGGTCCCCTCTTGAACACTGAAGCTTTCTTT
cdr3_aa: CASLLGPLLNTEAFF

j_call: TRBJ2-7
v_call: TRBV7-3
clone_size: many
d_call: TRBD2
cdr3_nt: TGTGCCAGCAGCTTCGTTGCGGGAGGAAAAGACGAGCAGTACTTC
cdr3_aa: CASSFVAGGKDEQYF

j_call: TRBJ2-6
v_call: TRBV10-3
clone_size: .
d_call: TRBD1
cdr3_nt: TGTGCCATCAGTCCGGGACAGGGAGGCTCTGGGGCCAACGTCCTGACTTTC
cdr3_aa: CAISPGQGGSGANVLTF

j_call: TRBJ1-4
v_call: TRBV28
clone_size: many
d_call: .
cdr3_nt: TGTGCCAGCAGACTACTTAATGAAAAACTGTTTTTT
cdr3_aa: CASRLLNEKLFF